This TCR beta chain was found in a study of T cell responses to AZD1222 COVID-19 vaccine. Germline V gene sequence: CDR1 MDHEN, CDR2 SYDVKM. Trimming pared 6 bases from V and 1 base from J, leaving 9 bases between. The CDR3 is 13 amino acids. Assay used: immunoSEQ multiplex PCR; TCRdb lists only in-frame clones, some missing. The table has some 140,000 clones, about 90% seen once. This clonotype was sampled from an adult in good health. The rearrangement links TRBV28 to TRBJ1-1, with D tentatively TRBD1 (5 bases). Source: peripheral blood, taken on day 0 of AZD1222 vaccination. CDR3 bases: TGTGCCAGCAGGTCTACAGGGAACACTGAAGCTTTCTTT. It specifies CASRSTGNTEAFF. Combining the CDR3 with reference TRBV28 and TRBJ1-1 gives the whole variable domain DVKVTQSSRYLVKRTGEKVFLECVQDMDHENMFWYRQDPGLGLRLIYFSYDVKMKEKGDIPEGYSVSREKKERFSLILESASTNQTSMYLCASRSTGNTEAFFGQGTRLTVV.